This TCR beta chain was identified in a study of blood T cell repertoires in COVID-19 (dated by TCRdb to 2020 to 2022). Background on the whole study: The collaborator samples originated in the United States, Italy and Spain and spanned the acute and convalescent phases of COVID-19. Nearly every sample came with metadata listing a de-identified subject ID, COVID-19 status, age in years and sex. Samples came from the ongoing ImmuneRACE study (first 160 participants) plus 1,254 subjects from 6 global collaborators. Where available, HLA class I and class II types were obtained from metadata supplied by the sample provider rather than from assay-based typing. The prospective study material was composed of cDNA or gDNA derived from T cells, B-cell-depleted T cells, or PBMCs. Deeply sampled blood TCRbeta repertoires from subjects exposed to, actively infected with, or recovered from COVID-19 were included in the dataset. A freely available public database, intended as a resource for researchers studying the immune response to SARS-CoV-2, is where the repertoires were released. General study outcomes and caveats: Clinical and demographic metadata were provided uncurated, with the amount varying by source and participant.

Notes on this clone: It lacks a known antigen. No per-base quality is available; no much larger clone lies one base away.

Enrolling through a virtual design, the prospective study's participants ranged in age from roughly 18 to 89 years and lived across around 25 United States geographic areas. To assign participants to cohorts, the prospective study relied on clinical history that participants themselves reported in a screening survey and a study questionnaire. In the prospective study, whole blood, serum and a nasopharyngeal or oropharyngeal swab were collected from each participant by mobile phlebotomists. Over a roughly two-month period, participants in the prospective study had the option of providing additional blood draws and questionnaires. Before DNA extraction, blood samples from the prospective study were shipped at room temperature or frozen. TCRbeta CDR3 regions were amplified from genomic DNA using the immunoSEQ Assay, a bias-controlled multiplex PCR. The study's processing was this. Nucleated cell counts per sample were estimated from amplification of reference gene primers within the assay. To quantify the absolute abundance of each unique TCRbeta CDR3 rearrangement, sequence reads were collapsed and filtered. Productive Simpson clonality was computed per sample as the square root of Simpson's diversity index over productive rearrangements. This immuneACCESS table, as held by TCRdb, lists in-frame sequences with V and J called but not all clones. Of the missing ones, under half trace to an unresolved V gene in checked studies; the others have no known cause. The V and J calls and clone size are taken from that table; D and trimming were inferred from the DNA. The sample profile shows roughly 220,000 clones; roughly nine tenths of them were found once. The top ten constitute 3% to 3.5% of the sample.

Looking up the germline V gene yields CDR1 SGDLS and CDR2 YYNGEE. V gives up 1 base and J gives up 8 bases, and the segment between their germline ends measures 12 bases. From its cysteine to its phenylalanine, the CDR3 spans 13 amino acids. The kept DNA is CDR3 alone, 39 bases in frame from the first base. This TCR was sampled from a woman between 18 and 29 years old in a cohort exposed to, infected with or recovered from COVID-19 (not recorded which). Source material: PBMCs or T cells enriched from blood (not recorded which). The chain links TRBV9 with TRBJ1-2; TRBD1 is a weak D gene call, 6 bases matching. The CDR3 region: CASSVRGDTGYTF. DNA sequence: TGTGCCAGCAGCGTAAGAGGGGACACCGGCTACACCTTC.